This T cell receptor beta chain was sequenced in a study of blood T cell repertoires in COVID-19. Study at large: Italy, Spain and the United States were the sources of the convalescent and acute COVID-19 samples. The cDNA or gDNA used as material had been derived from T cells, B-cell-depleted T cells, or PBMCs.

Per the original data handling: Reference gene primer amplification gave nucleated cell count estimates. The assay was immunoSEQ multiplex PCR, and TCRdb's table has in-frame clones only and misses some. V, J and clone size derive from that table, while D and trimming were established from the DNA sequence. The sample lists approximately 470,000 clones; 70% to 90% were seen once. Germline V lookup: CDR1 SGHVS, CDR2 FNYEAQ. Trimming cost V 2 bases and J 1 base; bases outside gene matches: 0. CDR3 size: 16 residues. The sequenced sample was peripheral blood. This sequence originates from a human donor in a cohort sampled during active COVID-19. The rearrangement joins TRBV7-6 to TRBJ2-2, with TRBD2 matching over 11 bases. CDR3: CASSLTSGGNTGELFF. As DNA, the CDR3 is TGTGCCAGCAGCTTAACTAGCGGGGGGAACACCGGGGAGCTGTTTTTT.